This passage covers 6 T cell receptor beta chains from one sample sequenced in a study of blood T cell repertoires in COVID-19. Libraries were prepared by immunoSEQ multiplex PCR; TCRdb keeps only in-frame clonotypes and omits some of them. The sample includes roughly 160,000 clones, 85% to 90% of them seen just once. The sample was peripheral blood. The receptor set was obtained from a man aged 18 to 29 with acute or convalescent COVID-19.

This clone has only one observation. The J gene is TRBJ2-3, the V gene TRBV27; 10 positions match TRBD2. This CDR3 comprises 15 residues. J gave up 6 bases and V 5 bases, and 8 bases lay outside the gene matches. The V gene's germline CDR1 is MNHEY and CDR2 SMNVEV (reference sequence). CDR3 in DNA: TGTGCCAGCAGTCCGACTAGCGGGCCCTGGGATACGCAGTATTTT. Translated, it gives CASSPTSGPWDTQYF.

This chain links TRBV18 with TRBJ1-1; 7 bases match TRBD1. Germline-derived CDR1 and CDR2 are KGHSH and LQKENI. CDR3 length equals 14 residues. V gave up 0 bases and J gave up 4 bases; unmatched junction bases: 2. The CDR3, as DNA: TGTGCCAGCTCACCACCTTCAGGGGGCACTGAAGCTTTCTTT. It specifies CASSPPSGGTEAFF.

The chain recombines TRBV7-8 with TRBJ2-7, with 8 bases that match TRBD2. This CDR3 region has 14 residues. The ends lost 5 bases at V and 4 bases at J; junction bases unmatched: 7. Germline V gene sequence: CDR1 SGHVS, CDR2 FQNEAQ. The CDR3, as DNA: TGTGCCAGCAGCCGGACTAGCCCGTTATACGAGCAGTACGTC. This translates into CASSRTSPLYEQYV.

This clone was seen once. The V and J genes are TRBV3-1 (or the pseudogene TRBV3-2) and TRBJ1-2; 12 bases fit TRBD1. Trimming at V came to 4 bases and at J to 7 bases, leaving 7 bases not matched to a gene. Germline lookup yields CDR1 LGHDT and CDR2 YNNKEL (reference sequence). CDR3 length: 15 amino acids. CDR3: CASSPGQGAVGGYTF. CDR3 nucleotide sequence: TGTGCCAGCAGCCCGGGACAGGGGGCTGTAGGTGGCTACACCTTC.

V and J are TRBV24-1 and TRBJ2-7; D is uncertain. With 9 bases removed from V and 2 bases from J, the gap between germline ends came to 13 bases. The CDR3 is 13 residues long. From germline, CDR1 is KGHDR and CDR2 SFDVKD. This CDR3 is CATGGRQPYEQYF. The CDR3 DNA sequence: TGTGCCACCGGTGGGCGGCAGCCCTACGAGCAGTACTTC.

The J gene is TRBJ1-4, the V gene TRBV6-2 or TRBV6-3; D gene uncertain. CDR1 is MNHEY, CDR2 SVGEGT, per germline. V lost 0 bases to trimming and J lost 7 bases, with 9 bases between them. The CDR3 consists of 14 residues. The CDR3: CASSYSSTVEKLFF. CDR3 coding DNA: TGTGCCAGCAGTTACTCGAGTACTGTTGAAAAACTGTTTTTT.